The T cell receptor beta chain described here comes from a study of blood T cell repertoires in COVID-19. Study-level background: PBMCs, B-cell-depleted T cells, or T cells provided the cDNA or gDNA that made up the material.

The protocol was immunoSEQ multiplex PCR, while the TCRdb copy is restricted to in-frame clones and leaves out a portion. The sample lists 250,000 or so clones; approximately 90% were seen once. This CDR3 has 14 amino acids. Source material: peripheral blood. This chain joins TRBV12-2 and TRBJ2-4; TRBD2, the table's D call, lacks a check against the DNA. TRBV12-2 constitutes a pseudogene. This TCR was recovered from a young man with active or convalescent COVID-19. CDR3 loop: CASRFPLAKNIQYF. CDR3 nucleotides: TGTGCAAGTCGCTTTCCACTAGCCAAAAACATTCAGTACTTC.